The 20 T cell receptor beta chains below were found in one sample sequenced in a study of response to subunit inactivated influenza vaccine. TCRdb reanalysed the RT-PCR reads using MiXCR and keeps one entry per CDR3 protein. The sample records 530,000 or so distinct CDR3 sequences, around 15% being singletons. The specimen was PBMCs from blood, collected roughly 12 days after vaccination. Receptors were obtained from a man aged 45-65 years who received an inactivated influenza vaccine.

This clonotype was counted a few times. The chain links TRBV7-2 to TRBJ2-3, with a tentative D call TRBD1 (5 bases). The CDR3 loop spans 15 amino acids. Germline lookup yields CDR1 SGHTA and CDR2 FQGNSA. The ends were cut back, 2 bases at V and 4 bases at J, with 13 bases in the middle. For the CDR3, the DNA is TGTGCCAGCAGCTTAAGCTGGGGCGCCGCAGATACGCAGTATTTT. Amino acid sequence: CASSLSWGAADTQYF.

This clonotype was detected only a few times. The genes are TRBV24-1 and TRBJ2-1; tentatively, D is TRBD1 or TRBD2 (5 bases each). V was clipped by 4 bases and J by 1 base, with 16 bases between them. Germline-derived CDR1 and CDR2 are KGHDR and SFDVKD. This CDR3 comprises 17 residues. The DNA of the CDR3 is TGTGCCACCAGTGACGCCGGGGACGTGAAGTCCTACAATGAGCAGTTCTTC. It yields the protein CATSDAGDVKSYNEQFF.

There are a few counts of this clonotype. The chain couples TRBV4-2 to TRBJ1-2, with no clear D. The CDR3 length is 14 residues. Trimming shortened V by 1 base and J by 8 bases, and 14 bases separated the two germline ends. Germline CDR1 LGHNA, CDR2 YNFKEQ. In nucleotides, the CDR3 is TGTGCCAGCAGCCAAGGAGGCGTCGCGGAAGGCTACACCTTC. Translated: CASSQGGVAEGYTF.

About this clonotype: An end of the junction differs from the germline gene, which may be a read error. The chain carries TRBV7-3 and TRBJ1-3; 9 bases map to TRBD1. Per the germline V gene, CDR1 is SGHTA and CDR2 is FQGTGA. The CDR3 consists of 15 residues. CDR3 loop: CASSVTGGAGNTIYF. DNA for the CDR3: TGTGCCAGCAGCGTAACAGGGGGCGCTGGAAACACCATATATTTT.

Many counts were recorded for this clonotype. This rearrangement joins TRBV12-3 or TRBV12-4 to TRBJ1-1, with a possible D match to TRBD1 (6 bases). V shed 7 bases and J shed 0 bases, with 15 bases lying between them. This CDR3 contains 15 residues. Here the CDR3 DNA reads TGTGCCAGCACCCTAGGGGGGCACCTGAACACTGAAGCTTTCTTT. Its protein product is CASTLGGHLNTEAFF.

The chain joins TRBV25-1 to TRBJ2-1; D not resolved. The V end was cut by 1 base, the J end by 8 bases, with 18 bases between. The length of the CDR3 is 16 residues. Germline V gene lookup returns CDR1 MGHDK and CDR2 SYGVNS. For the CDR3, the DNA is TGTGCCAGCAGTGAATTTCGGACCGAAACCTTGGATGAGCAGTTCTTC. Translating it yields CASSEFRTETLDEQFF.

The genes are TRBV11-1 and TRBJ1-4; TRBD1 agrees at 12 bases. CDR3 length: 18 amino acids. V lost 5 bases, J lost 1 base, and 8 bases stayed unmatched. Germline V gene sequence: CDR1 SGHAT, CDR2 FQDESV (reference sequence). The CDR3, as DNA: TGTGCCAGCAGCCGACGGGACAGGGGGCGTAAAACTAATGAAAAACTGTTTTTT. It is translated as CASSRRDRGRKTNEKLFF.

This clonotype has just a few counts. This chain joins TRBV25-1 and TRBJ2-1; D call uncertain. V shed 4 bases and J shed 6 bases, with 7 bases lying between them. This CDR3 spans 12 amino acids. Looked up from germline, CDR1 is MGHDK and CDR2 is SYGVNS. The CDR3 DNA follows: TGTGCCAGCAGTGCATCCGTCAATGAGCAGTTCTTC. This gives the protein CASSASVNEQFF.

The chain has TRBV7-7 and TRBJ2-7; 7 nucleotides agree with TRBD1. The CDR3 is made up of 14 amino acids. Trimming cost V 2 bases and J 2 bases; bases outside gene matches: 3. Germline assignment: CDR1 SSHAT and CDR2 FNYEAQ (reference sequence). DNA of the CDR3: TGTGCCAGCAGCTTAAACGACAGGGCCTACGAGCAGTACTTC. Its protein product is CASSLNDRAYEQYF.

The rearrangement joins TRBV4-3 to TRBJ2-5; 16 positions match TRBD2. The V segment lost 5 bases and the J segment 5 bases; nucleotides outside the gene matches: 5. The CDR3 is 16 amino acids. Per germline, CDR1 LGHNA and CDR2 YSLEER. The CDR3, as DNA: TGCGCCAGCAGCGATGGGACTAGCGGGAGGGCTGAGACCCAGTACTTC. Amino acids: CASSDGTSGRAETQYF.

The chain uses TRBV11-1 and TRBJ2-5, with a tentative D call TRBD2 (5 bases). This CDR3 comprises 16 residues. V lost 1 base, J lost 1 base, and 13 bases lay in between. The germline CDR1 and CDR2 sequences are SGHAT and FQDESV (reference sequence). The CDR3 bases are TGTGCCAGCAGCTTAGGTGCTGTTCGGGGCCAAGAGACCCAGTACTTC. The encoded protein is CASSLGAVRGQETQYF.

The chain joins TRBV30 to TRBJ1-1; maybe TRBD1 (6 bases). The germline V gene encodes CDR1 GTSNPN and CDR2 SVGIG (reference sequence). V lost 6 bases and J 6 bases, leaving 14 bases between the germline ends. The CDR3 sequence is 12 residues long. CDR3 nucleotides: TGTGCCTGCTCTACAGGGCCCGCTGAAGCTTTCTTT. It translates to CACSTGPAEAFF. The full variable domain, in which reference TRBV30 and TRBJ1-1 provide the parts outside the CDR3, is SQTIHQWPATLVQPVGSPLSLECTVEGTSNPNLYWYRQAAGRGLQLLFYSVGIGQISSEVPQNLSASRPQDRQFILSSKKLLLSDSGFYLCACSTGPAEAFFGQGTRLTVV.

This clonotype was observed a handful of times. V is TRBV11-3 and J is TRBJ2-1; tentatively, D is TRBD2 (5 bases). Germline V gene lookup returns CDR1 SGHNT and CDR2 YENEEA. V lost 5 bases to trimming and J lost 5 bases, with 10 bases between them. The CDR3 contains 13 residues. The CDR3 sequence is CASSRGPNNEQFF. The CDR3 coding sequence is TGTGCCAGCAGCCGAGGGCCGAACAATGAGCAGTTCTTC.

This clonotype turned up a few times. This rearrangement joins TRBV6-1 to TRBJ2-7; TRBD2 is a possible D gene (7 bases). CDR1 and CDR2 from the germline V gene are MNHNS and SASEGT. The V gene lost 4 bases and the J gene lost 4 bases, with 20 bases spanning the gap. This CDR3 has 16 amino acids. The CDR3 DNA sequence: TGTGCCAGCAGTGCGGGAGGACAGTTAGCGATATACGAGCAGTACTTC. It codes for CASSAGGQLAIYEQYF.

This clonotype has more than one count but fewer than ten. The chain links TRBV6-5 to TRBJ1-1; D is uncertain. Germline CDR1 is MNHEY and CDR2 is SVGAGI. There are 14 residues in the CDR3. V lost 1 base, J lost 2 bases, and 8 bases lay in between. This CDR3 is CASSYFGPNTEAFF. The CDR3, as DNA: TGTGCCAGCAGTTACTTCGGACCTAACACTGAAGCTTTCTTT.

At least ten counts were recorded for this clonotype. The CDR3: CASSWDANGNEQFF. The CDR3 bases are TGCGCCAGCAGCTGGGACGCAAATGGGAATGAGCAGTTCTTC. The chain combines TRBV5-1 with TRBJ2-1; the D call may be TRBD1 or TRBD2 (5 bases each). The CDR3 has 14 residues. Trimming left V 3 bases short and J 7 bases short, with 14 bases between. Germline V lookup: CDR1 SGHRS, CDR2 YFSETQ.

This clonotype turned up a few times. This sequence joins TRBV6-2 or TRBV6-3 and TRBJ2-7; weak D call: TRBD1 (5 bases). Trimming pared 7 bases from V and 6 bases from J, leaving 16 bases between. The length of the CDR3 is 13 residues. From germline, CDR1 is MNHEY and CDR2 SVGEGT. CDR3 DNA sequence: TGTGCCAGCAACCTCTCCCCTAGGGGCGAGCAGTACTTC. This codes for CASNLSPRGEQYF.

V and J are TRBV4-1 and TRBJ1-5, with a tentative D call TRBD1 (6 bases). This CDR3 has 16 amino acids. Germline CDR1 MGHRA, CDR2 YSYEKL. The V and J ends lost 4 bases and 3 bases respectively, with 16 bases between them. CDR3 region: CASSLDPGAYNQPQHF. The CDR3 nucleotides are TGCGCCAGCAGCCTAGACCCAGGGGCTTACAATCAGCCCCAGCATTTT.

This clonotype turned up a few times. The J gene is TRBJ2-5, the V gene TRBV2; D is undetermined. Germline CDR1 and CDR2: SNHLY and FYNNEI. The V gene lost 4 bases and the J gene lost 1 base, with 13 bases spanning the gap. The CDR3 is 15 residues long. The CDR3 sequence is CASSVVRPSQETQYF. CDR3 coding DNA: TGTGCCAGCAGTGTTGTCAGACCTAGCCAAGAGACCCAGTACTTC.

The CDR3 reads CASSHTGTDTEAFF. DNA for the CDR3: TGTGCCAGCAGCCACACTGGGACGGACACTGAAGCTTTCTTT. This chain connects TRBV7-9 to TRBJ1-1, with D possibly matching TRBD1 (5 bases). Trimming shortened V by 5 bases and J by 3 bases, and 13 bases separated the two germline ends. Germline V gene data show CDR1 as SEHNR and CDR2 as FQNEAQ (reference sequence). CDR3 size: 14 residues.